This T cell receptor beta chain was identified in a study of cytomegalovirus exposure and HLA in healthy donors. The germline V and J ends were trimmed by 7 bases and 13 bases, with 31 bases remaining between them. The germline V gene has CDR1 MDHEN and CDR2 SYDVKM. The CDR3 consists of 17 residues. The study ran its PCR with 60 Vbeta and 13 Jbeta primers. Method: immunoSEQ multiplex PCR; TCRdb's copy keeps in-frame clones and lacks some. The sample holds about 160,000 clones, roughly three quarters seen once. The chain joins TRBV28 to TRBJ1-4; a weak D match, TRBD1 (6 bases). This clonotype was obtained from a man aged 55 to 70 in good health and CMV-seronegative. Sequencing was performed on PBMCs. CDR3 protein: CASKMGAVKGVKFRLFF. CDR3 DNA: TGTGCCAGCAAAATGGGGGCAGTTAAGGGCGTCAAATTTAGACTGTTTTTT.